A single sample gave rise to the 15 T cell receptor beta chains below, sequenced in a study of T cells in Graves' hyperthyroidism and ophthalmopathy. Amplification of TCR beta CDR3 regions used RNA as the template. An initial round of RT-PCR targeting the TCR CDR3 relied on the HTBI primer set. TCRdb reprocessed the multiplex PCR reads with MiXCR, giving one entry per CDR3 protein. The sample lists more than 450,000 distinct CDR3 sequences, 14% occurring once. The sample consisted of blood. The receptor source for this set is a woman in her 40s with Graves' hyperthyroidism.

The chain employs TRBV4-1 and TRBJ2-5; possible D gene TRBD1, 5 bases. V was trimmed by 0 bases and J by 5 bases, leaving 13 bases between them. Germline lookup yields CDR1 MGHRA and CDR2 YSYEKL. This CDR3 has 15 residues. CDR3 region: CASSQDGARAETQYF. The CDR3, as DNA: TGCGCCAGCAGCCAAGATGGGGCAAGGGCGGAGACCCAGTACTTC.

This clonotype was recorded a few times. The chain is built from TRBV7-3 and TRBJ2-2, with TRBD2 matching over 8 bases. Per germline, CDR1 SGHTA and CDR2 FQGTGA. V lost 0 bases and J lost 1; bases outside the gene matches: 7. The CDR3 length is 18 residues. CDR3 protein: CASSLTGLAGMNTGELFF. The CDR3, as DNA: TGTGCCAGCAGCTTAACGGGTCTAGCGGGTATGAACACCGGGGAGCTGTTTTTT.

This clonotype has at least ten counts. This chain links TRBV7-8 with TRBJ2-7; TRBD1 agrees at 7 bases. After removal of 3 bases from V and 2 bases from J, the junction contained 7 bases not matched to a gene. This CDR3 has 15 amino acids. Germline CDR1 and CDR2: SGHVS and FQNEAQ. This CDR3 is CASSFNRDRTYEQYF. For the CDR3, the DNA is TGTGCCAGCAGCTTTAACCGGGACAGAACCTACGAGCAGTACTTC. The full variable domain, in which reference TRBV7-8 and TRBJ2-7 provide the parts outside the CDR3, is GAGVSQSPRYKVAKRGQDVALRCDPISGHVSLFWYQQALGQGPEFLTYFQNEAQLDKSGLPSDRFFAERPEGSVSTLKIQRTQQEDSAVYLCASSFNRDRTYEQYFGPGTRLTVT.

At least ten counts were recorded for this clonotype. The V gene is TRBV28, the J gene TRBJ2-3, with D possibly being TRBD1 (5 bases). The V gene's germline CDR1 is MDHEN and CDR2 SYDVKM. With 4 bases removed from V and 4 bases from J, the gap between germline ends came to 9 bases. This CDR3 comprises 13 residues. The CDR3 sequence: CASSSLGPDTQYF. CDR3 coding DNA: TGTGCCAGCAGTTCGTTGGGGCCAGATACGCAGTATTTT.

This clonotype has only a few counts. Germline is not matched at one junction end, which may reflect a read error. The chain uses TRBV5-1 and TRBJ2-1, with a weak D call TRBD1 (5 bases). The CDR3 runs 16 residues. Germline values: CDR1 SGHRS, CDR2 YFSETQ. CDR3 DNA sequence: TGCGCCAGCACCCCTCAACAGGTCAGCTCCTACAATGGGCAGTTCTTC. Protein: CASTPQQVSSYNGQFF. Variable domain in full (rest from reference TRBV5-1 and TRBJ2-1): KAGVTQTPRYLIKTRGQQVTLSCSPISGHRSVSWYQQTPGQGLQFLFEYFSETQRNKGNFPGRFSGRQFSNSRSEMNVSTLELGDSALYLCASTPQQVSSYNGQFFGPGTRLTVL.

Many counts were recorded for this clonotype. J is TRBJ1-1 and V is TRBV30, with D unresolved. V was clipped by 3 bases and J by 0 bases, with 5 bases between them. In germline, CDR1 is GTSNPN, CDR2 SVGIG (reference sequence). CDR3 length: 12 amino acids. The CDR3 sequence is CAWSKVNTEAFF. The CDR3 bases are TGTGCCTGGAGCAAAGTGAACACTGAAGCTTTCTTT.

This clonotype occurred many times. V gene TRBV12-3 or TRBV12-4 combines with J gene TRBJ2-1; 10 bases are a match to TRBD2. The CDR3 totals 14 residues. With V trimmed by 5 bases and J by 8 bases, 6 bases remained unmatched. CDR3 nucleotides: TGTGCCAGCAGTCATAGCGGGAGGATAGATGAGCAGTTCTTC. This gives the protein CASSHSGRIDEQFF.

A few counts support this clonotype. This sequence joins TRBV27 and TRBJ2-1, with 8 bases identical to TRBD2. CDR1 MNHEY and CDR2 SMNVEV come from the germline V gene (reference sequence). The CDR3 totals 16 residues. V trimming: 7 bases; J trimming: 4 bases; junction bases outside the gene matches: 12. The CDR3: CASTPGGGIAYNEQFF. For the CDR3, the DNA is TGTGCCAGCACCCCGGGAGGGGGTATTGCGTACAATGAGCAGTTCTTC.

This clonotype was seen repeatedly, ten times or more. The chain's CDR3 is CASSENRGEAFF. The CDR3 coding sequence is TGTGCCAGCAGTGAAAACAGGGGAGAAGCTTTCTTT. The rearrangement links TRBV6-1 to TRBJ1-1; 7 nucleotides match TRBD1. Germline CDR1 MNHNS, CDR2 SASEGT. The CDR3 consists of 12 residues. V was pared by 2 bases and J by 8 bases, with 2 bases of the junction left unmatched.

This clonotype was found many times. The rearrangement joins TRBV12-3 or TRBV12-4 to TRBJ2-3; 11 bases fit TRBD2. V dropped 7 bases and J dropped 5; count of bases not matched to a gene: 11. The CDR3 covers 16 residues. CDR3 loop: CASNPFSGRDRDTQYF. The CDR3 DNA reads TGTGCCAGCAATCCCTTTAGCGGGAGGGATAGAGATACGCAGTATTTT.

The J gene is TRBJ2-1, the V gene TRBV19; D may match TRBD1 or TRBD2 (5 bases each). Between the trimmed V and J ends, which lost 5 bases and 9 bases, there was a span of 23 bases. Germline V gene sequence: CDR1 LNHDA, CDR2 SQIVND (reference sequence). The CDR3 spans 16 residues. CDR3 nucleotide sequence: TGTGCCAGTAGTCCCGGTTTGGGACGGGATACAGGTGAGCAGTTCTTC. The encoded protein is CASSPGLGRDTGEQFF.

Points on this clonotype: This sequence may be a read error, since a much larger clone differs from it by one base. V is TRBV14 and J is TRBJ2-1; 8 bases agree with TRBD1. CDR1 and CDR2 from the germline V gene are SGHDN and FVKESK. The CDR3 has 15 amino acids. CDR3: CASSQGLDRAREHFF. The DNA of the CDR3 is TGTGCCAGCAGCCAAGGGCTGGACAGGGCCCGTGAGCACTTCTTC.

This clonotype occurred many times. The rearrangement joins TRBV14 to TRBJ2-3; D remains unclear. CDR1 and CDR2 (germline): SGHDN, FVKESK. This CDR3 is 11 amino acids long. Trimming removed 0 bases at V and 8 bases at J, with 3 bases between. CDR3 residues: CASSQDFTQYF. The CDR3 DNA sequence: TGTGCCAGCAGCCAAGATTTTACGCAGTATTTT.

This clonotype was seen ten or more times. This chain uses TRBV7-2 with TRBJ2-7; D gene unclear. Germline V gene data show CDR1 as SGHTA and CDR2 as FQGNSA. Trimming stripped 1 base from V and 2 bases from J, with 12 bases between. The CDR3 totals 15 residues. Written as DNA, the CDR3 is TGTGCCAGCAGCTTAGGGCCCCTACCGACCTACGAGCAGTACTTC. Its translation is CASSLGPLPTYEQYF.

The chain couples TRBV19 to TRBJ2-3, with no clear D. Germline-derived CDR1 and CDR2 are LNHDA and SQIVND (reference sequence). The CDR3 sequence is 15 residues long. Trimming pared 4 bases from V and 3 bases from J, leaving 14 bases between. CDR3 DNA sequence: TGTGCCAGTAGTAAAGACCCGCCGGGTACAGATACGCAGTATTTT. It translates to CASSKDPPGTDTQYF.